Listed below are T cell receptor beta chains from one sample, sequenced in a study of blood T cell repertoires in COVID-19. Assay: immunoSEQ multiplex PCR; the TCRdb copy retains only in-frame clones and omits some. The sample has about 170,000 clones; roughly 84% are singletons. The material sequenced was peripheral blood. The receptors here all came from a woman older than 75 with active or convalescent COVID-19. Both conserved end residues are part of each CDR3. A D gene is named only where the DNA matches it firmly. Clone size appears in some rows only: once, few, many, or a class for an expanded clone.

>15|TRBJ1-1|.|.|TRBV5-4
CASSLWGRVNTEAFF
TGTGCCAGCAGCTTGTGGGGCCGAGTGAACACTGAAGCTTTCTTT
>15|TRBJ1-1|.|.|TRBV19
CASSPAGGGLAEAFF
TGTGCCAGTAGTCCCGCCGGGGGAGGGTTGGCTGAAGCTTTCTTT
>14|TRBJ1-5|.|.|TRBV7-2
CATSPTGLNQPQHF
TGTGCCACCTCCCCGACAGGCCTCAATCAGCCCCAGCATTTT
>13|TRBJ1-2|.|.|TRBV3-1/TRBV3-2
CASSQGGASGYTF
TGTGCCAGCAGCCAAGGGGGCGCATCTGGCTACACCTTC
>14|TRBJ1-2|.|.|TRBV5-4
CASSLRGEGLGYTF
TGTGCCAGCAGCTTGAGAGGGGAGGGTCTGGGCTACACCTTC
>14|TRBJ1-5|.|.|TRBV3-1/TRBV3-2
CASSRVPGGQPQHF
TGTGCCAGCAGCCGTGTGCCGGGGGGACAGCCCCAGCATTTT
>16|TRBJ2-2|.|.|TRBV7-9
CASSSLTSPNAGELFF
TGTGCCAGCAGCTCGCTAACTAGCCCGAACGCCGGGGAGCTGTTTTTT
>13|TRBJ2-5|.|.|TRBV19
CASSPGNQETQYF
TGTGCCAGTAGCCCGGGGAACCAAGAGACCCAGTACTTC
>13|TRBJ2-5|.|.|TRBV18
CASSADYEETQYF
TGTGCCAGCTCAGCGGACTACGAAGAGACCCAGTACTTC
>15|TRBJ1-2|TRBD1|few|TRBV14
CASSPTGGLSYGYTF
TGTGCCAGCAGCCCAACAGGGGGCTTGAGCTATGGCTACACCTTC
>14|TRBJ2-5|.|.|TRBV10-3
CAISDSELVETQYF
TGTGCCATCAGTGATAGTGAACTGGTGGAGACCCAGTACTTC
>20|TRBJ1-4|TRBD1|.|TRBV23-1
CASSQSLLQDRVTVNEKLFF
TGCGCCAGCAGTCAATCCCTCTTACAAGACAGGGTAACTGTGAATGAAAAACTGTTTTTT
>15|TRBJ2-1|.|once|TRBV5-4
CASSPGEGRYNEQFF
TGTGCCAGCAGCCCAGGGGAAGGGCGGTACAATGAGCAGTTCTTC
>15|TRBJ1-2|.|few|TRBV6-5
CASSYSITGSWGYTF
TGTGCCAGCAGTTACTCGATAACAGGGAGCTGGGGCTACACCTTC
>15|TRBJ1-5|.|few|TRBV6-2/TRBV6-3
CASSFTQGEGQPQHF
TGTGCCAGCAGTTTCACACAGGGAGAGGGCCAGCCCCAGCATTTT
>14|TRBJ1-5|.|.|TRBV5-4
CASSGRGGGQPQHF
TGTGCCAGCAGCGGACGGGGAGGGGGTCAGCCCCAGCATTTT
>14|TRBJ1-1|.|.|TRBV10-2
CASSEAGRGTEAFF
TGCGCCAGCAGTGAGGCGGGAAGGGGCACTGAAGCTTTCTTT
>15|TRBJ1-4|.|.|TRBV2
CASSERTDINEKLFF
TGTGCCAGCAGTGAGAGGACAGATATTAATGAAAAACTGTTTTTT
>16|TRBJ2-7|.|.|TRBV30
CAWSVWGGPSSYEQYF
TGTGCCTGGAGTGTATGGGGGGGCCCGAGCTCCTACGAGCAGTACTTC
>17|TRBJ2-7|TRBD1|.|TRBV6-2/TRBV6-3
CASSYHPSGQGHYEQYF
TGTGCCAGCAGTTACCACCCGTCGGGACAGGGGCACTACGAGCAGTACTTC
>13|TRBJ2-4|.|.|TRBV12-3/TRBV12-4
CASSLDWLGIQYF
TGTGCCAGCAGCCTAGACTGGTTGGGCATTCAGTACTTC
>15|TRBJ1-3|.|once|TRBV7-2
CASSFTEAGIDTIYF
TGTGCCAGCAGCTTCACCGAGGCAGGGATTGACACCATATATTTT
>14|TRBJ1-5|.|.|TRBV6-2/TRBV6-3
CASSPSHRVQPQHF
TGTGCCAGCAGTCCCTCGCACAGGGTTCAGCCCCAGCATTTT
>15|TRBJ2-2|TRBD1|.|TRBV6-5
CASSRDRDYTGELFF
TGTGCCAGCAGCCGGGACAGGGATTACACCGGGGAGCTGTTTTTT
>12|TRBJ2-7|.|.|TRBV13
CASSSRLGEQYF
TGTGCCAGCAGCTCCCGCCTCGGCGAGCAGTACTTC
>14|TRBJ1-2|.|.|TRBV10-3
CAISESREYYGYTF
TGTGCCATCAGTGAGTCGCGGGAGTACTATGGCTACACCTTC
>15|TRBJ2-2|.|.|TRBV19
CASQMQVGVTGELFF
TGTGCCAGTCAGATGCAGGTTGGTGTCACCGGGGAGCTGTTTTTT
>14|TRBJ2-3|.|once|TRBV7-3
CASSFGGRTDTQYF
TGTGCCAGCAGCTTCGGAGGTCGCACAGATACGCAGTATTTT
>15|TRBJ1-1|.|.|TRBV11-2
CATRAGQHLNTEAFF
TGTGCCACCCGGGCCGGACAGCACTTGAACACTGAAGCTTTCTTT
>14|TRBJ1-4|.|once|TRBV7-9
CASSLRGANEKLFF
TGTGCCAGCAGCTTAAGGGGTGCTAATGAAAAACTGTTTTTT
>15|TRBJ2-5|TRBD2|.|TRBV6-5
CASTGTSGGAETQYF
TGTGCCAGCACCGGGACTAGCGGGGGGGCAGAGACCCAGTACTTC
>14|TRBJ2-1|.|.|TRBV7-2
CASSSRQGGNEQFF
TGTGCCAGCAGCTCGAGACAGGGAGGTAATGAGCAGTTCTTC
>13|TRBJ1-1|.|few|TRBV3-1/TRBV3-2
CASSQVQGTEAFF
TGTGCCAGCAGCCAAGTTCAGGGTACTGAAGCTTTCTTT
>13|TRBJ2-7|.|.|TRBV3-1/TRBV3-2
CASSFRTGDEQYF
TGTGCCAGCAGCTTTAGGACTGGGGACGAGCAGTACTTC
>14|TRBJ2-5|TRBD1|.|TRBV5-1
CASSLGQGWETQYF
TGCGCCAGCAGCTTGGGACAGGGGTGGGAGACCCAGTACTTC
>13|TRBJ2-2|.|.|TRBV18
CASSKDRTGELFF
TGTGCCAGCTCAAAAGACAGGACCGGGGAGCTGTTTTTT
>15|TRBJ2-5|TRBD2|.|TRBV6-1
CASSGSGGAGETQYF
TGTGCCAGCAGCGGTAGCGGGGGGGCTGGAGAGACCCAGTACTTC
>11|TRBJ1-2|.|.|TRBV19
CASRENYGYTF
TGTGCCTCGAGGGAAAACTATGGCTACACCTTC
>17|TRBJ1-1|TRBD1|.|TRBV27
CASSFRGPGTGSTEAFF
TGTGCCAGCAGTTTTCGTGGGCCCGGGACAGGGAGCACTGAAGCTTTCTTT
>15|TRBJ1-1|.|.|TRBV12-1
CASSRWFKSNTEAFF
TGTGCCAGCAGTCGGTGGTTTAAATCGAACACTGAAGCTTTCTTT
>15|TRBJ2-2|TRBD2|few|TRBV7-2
CASGLADSNTGELFF
TGTGCCAGCGGGCTAGCGGACTCGAACACCGGGGAGCTGTTTTTT
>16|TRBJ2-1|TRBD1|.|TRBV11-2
CASSRQGISSYNEQFF
TGTGCCAGCAGTCGACAGGGAATAAGCTCCTACAATGAGCAGTTCTTC
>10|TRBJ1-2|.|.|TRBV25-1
CASGDYGYTF
TGTGCCTCGGGGGACTATGGCTACACCTTC
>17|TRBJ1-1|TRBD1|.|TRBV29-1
CSVEYGLTGGQNTEAFF
TGCAGCGTTGAATACGGGTTAACAGGGGGCCAGAACACTGAAGCTTTCTTT
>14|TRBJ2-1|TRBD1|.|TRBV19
CASSSSGTVDGQFF
TGTGCCAGTAGTTCCTCCGGGACAGTAGATGGGCAGTTCTTC
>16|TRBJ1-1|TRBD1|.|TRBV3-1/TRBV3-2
CASSQGTGRWYTEAFF
TGTGCCAGCAGCCAAGGGACAGGTCGGTGGTACACTGAAGCTTTCTTT
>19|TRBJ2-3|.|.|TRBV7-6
CASSPRGAAPSASTDTQYF
TGTGCCAGCAGCCCCCGGGGGGCAGCTCCTAGTGCTAGCACAGATACGCAGTATTTT
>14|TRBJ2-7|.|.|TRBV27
CASSYRVGAYEQYF
TGTGCCAGCAGTTATCGGGTCGGGGCCTACGAGCAGTACTTC
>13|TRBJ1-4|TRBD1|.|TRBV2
CASSEQGDEKLFF
TGTGCCAGCAGTGAACAGGGGGATGAAAAACTGTTTTTT
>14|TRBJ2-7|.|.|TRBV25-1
CASRDDTLGYEQYF
TGTGCCAGCAGAGATGACACCCTGGGCTACGAGCAGTACTTC
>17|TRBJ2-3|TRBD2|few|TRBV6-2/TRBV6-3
CASSYSRKRGATDTQYF
TGTGCCAGCAGTTACTCGAGGAAGCGGGGGGCCACAGATACGCAGTATTTT
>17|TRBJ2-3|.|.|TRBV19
CASSPHPDRSLTDTQYF
TGTGCCAGTAGTCCCCATCCCGACAGGAGCCTCACAGATACGCAGTATTTT
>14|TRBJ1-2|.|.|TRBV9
CASTAPGQNYGYTF
TGTGCCAGCACAGCGCCCGGACAGAACTATGGCTACACCTTC
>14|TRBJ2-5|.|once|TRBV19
CASSKAGTQETQYF
TGTGCCAGTAGTAAGGCGGGGACCCAAGAGACCCAGTACTTC
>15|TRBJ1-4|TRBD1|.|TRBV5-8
CASSPGQGASEKLFF
TGTGCCAGCAGCCCAGGACAGGGGGCAAGTGAAAAACTGTTTTTT
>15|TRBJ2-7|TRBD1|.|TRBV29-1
CSVEVGQTTPYEQYF
TGCAGCGTTGAAGTGGGACAGACCACCCCCTACGAGCAGTACTTC
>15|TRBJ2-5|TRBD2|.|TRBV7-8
CASSLSLAEQETQYF
TGTGCCAGCAGCTTATCCCTAGCGGAACAAGAGACCCAGTACTTC
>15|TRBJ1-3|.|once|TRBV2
CASSENRLSGNTIYF
TGTGCCAGCAGTGAGAATCGACTCTCTGGAAACACCATATATTTT
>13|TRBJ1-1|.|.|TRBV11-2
CASSHNRESEAFF
TGTGCCAGCAGCCATAACCGGGAATCTGAAGCTTTCTTT
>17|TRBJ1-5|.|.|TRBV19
CASRKDLQGISNQPQHF
TGTGCCAGTAGGAAAGACTTACAGGGCATTAGCAATCAGCCCCAGCATTTT